This TCR beta chain was sequenced during a study of T cells in tumors after PD-1 blockade. This clone has a single count. The assay was immunoSEQ multiplex PCR, and TCRdb's table has in-frame clones only and misses some. Of some 43,000 clones in the sample, approximately 81% were seen once. This CDR3 is 14 amino acids long. The sequencing used PBMCs, collected before anti-PD-1 treatment. J is TRBJ2-7 and V is TRBV21-1; no DNA check was done on the table's D call, TRBD1. TRBV21-1 is tagged as a pseudogene. The receptor was isolated from a human donor with basal cell carcinoma. This chain's CDR3 is CASSPGDSLYEQYF. The CDR3 region has the DNA TGTGCCAGCTCCCCGGGGGACAGCCTCTACGAGCAGTACTTC.